These 20 T cell receptor beta chains came from one sample sequenced in a study of blood T cell repertoires in COVID-19. The assay was immunoSEQ multiplex PCR, and TCRdb's table has in-frame clones only and misses some. The table includes fewer than 200,000 clones, over 70% detected once. Sequencing input: peripheral blood. Every receptor here comes from a woman in her sixties or seventies who had recovered from COVID-19.

This chain uses TRBV5-1 with TRBJ2-7; D remains ambiguous. V dropped 0 bases and J dropped 2 bases, with 3 bases sitting between them. The CDR3 sequence is 12 residues long. Germline loops: CDR1 SGHRS, CDR2 YFSETQ. For the CDR3, the DNA is TGCGCCAGCAGCTTGGAGCCCTACGAGCAGTACTTC. Translating it yields CASSLEPYEQYF.

This clone was seen at least ten times. J is TRBJ1-1 and V is TRBV5-6; D gene uncertain. The CDR3 has 14 residues. Germline CDR1 SGHDT, CDR2 YYEEEE. V was trimmed by 2 bases and J by 5 bases, leaving 13 bases between them. This chain's CDR3 is CASSFGNRGTEAFF. CDR3 DNA: TGTGCCAGCAGCTTTGGGAACCGAGGGACTGAAGCTTTCTTT.

The rearrangement joins TRBV28 to TRBJ2-3, with D perhaps matching TRBD2 (6 bases). Germline V gene lookup returns CDR1 MDHEN and CDR2 SYDVKM. Trimming took off 7 bases at V and 0 bases at J, with 17 bases between the two ends. CDR3 length equals 16 residues. The chain's CDR3 is CASTHSLGGSTDTQYF. The CDR3 DNA sequence: TGTGCCAGCACCCACTCCTTGGGAGGCAGCACAGATACGCAGTATTTT.

V gene TRBV7-8 combines with J gene TRBJ1-4, with no clear D. Germline V gene lookup returns CDR1 SGHVS and CDR2 FQNEAQ. V shed 7 bases and J shed 3 bases, with 12 bases lying between them. The CDR3 sequence is 14 residues long. CDR3 sequence reads: CASTRPSANEKLFF. CDR3 in DNA: TGTGCCAGCACCCGACCGTCCGCTAATGAAAAACTGTTTTTT.

The chain couples TRBV4-3 to TRBJ1-4; no clear D. Germline assignment: CDR1 LGHNA and CDR2 YSLEER. V gave up 6 bases and J gave up 8 bases, with 19 bases separating them. This CDR3 spans 15 amino acids. DNA of the CDR3: TGCGCCAGCAGTCAACTCCCGGTCGCCAGGGAAAAACTGTTTTTT. As protein: CASSQLPVAREKLFF.

This chain links TRBV11-2 with TRBJ2-5; 9 bases line up with TRBD1. This CDR3 region has 14 residues. The ends lost 5 bases at V and 6 bases at J; junction bases unmatched: 7. Germline CDR1 reads SGHAT; CDR2 reads FQNNGV. The DNA of the CDR3 is TGTGCCAGCAGCCCCGGACAGGGGCGGAAGACCCAGTACTTC. Translated, it gives CASSPGQGRKTQYF.

The genes are TRBV6-5 and TRBJ1-2, with D unclear. Germline CDR1 reads MNHEY; CDR2 reads SVGAGI. The CDR3 has 15 amino acids. The V and J ends lost 0 bases and 5 bases respectively, with 13 bases between them. CDR3 in DNA: TGTGCCAGCAGTTACTCCCACCTACCCGGGTATGGCTACACCTTC. Translation: CASSYSHLPGYGYTF.

CDR3 region: CASSPLASYPTDEQFF. The DNA for the CDR3 is TGTGCCAGCTCACCACTCGCTAGCTACCCTACTGATGAGCAGTTCTTC. The gene calls are TRBV18 and TRBJ2-1, with D possibly matching TRBD2 (5 bases). Germline CDR1 is KGHSH and CDR2 is LQKENI. The CDR3 is 16 residues long. Trimming removed 1 base from V and 8 bases from J, with 18 bases in between.

This clone was counted once. The chain links TRBV2 to TRBJ2-7; 8 positions agree with TRBD2. Trimming cost V 8 bases and J 4 bases; bases outside gene matches: 10. This CDR3 has 14 amino acids. Germline V CDR1 and CDR2: SNHLY, FYNNEI. The CDR3 is CASAGGEGEYEQYF. The CDR3 DNA follows: TGTGCCAGCGCCGGGGGGGAGGGAGAATACGAGCAGTACTTC. The full variable domain, rest sourced from reference TRBV2 and TRBJ2-7, is EPEVTQTPSHQVTQMGQEVILRCVPISNHLYFYWYRQILGQKVEFLVSFYNNEISEKSEIFDDQFSVERPDGSNFTLKIRSTKLEDSAMYFCASAGGEGEYEQYFGPGTRLTVT.

V and J are TRBV9 and TRBJ2-7; 8 bases line up with TRBD1. Germline values: CDR1 SGDLS, CDR2 YYNGEE. Trimming cost V 4 bases and J 4 bases; bases outside gene matches: 7. The CDR3 spans 14 residues. CDR3 amino acids: CASSSRTGRYEQYF. The CDR3, as DNA: TGTGCCAGCAGCTCCCGGACAGGGCGGTACGAGCAGTACTTC. Together with reference TRBV9 and TRBJ2-7, the CDR3 gives the full variable domain: DSGVTQTPKHLITATGQRVTLRCSPRSGDLSVYWYQQSLDQGLQFLIQYYNGEERAKGNILERFSAQQFPDLHSELNLSSLELGDSALYFCASSSRTGRYEQYFGPGTRLTVT.

This chain joins TRBV7-3 and TRBJ2-2; D perhaps matches TRBD2 (6 bases). Trimming cost V 5 bases and J 4 bases, with 17 bases left between them. Germline loops: CDR1 SGHTA, CDR2 FQGTGA. This CDR3 is built from 16 residues. In DNA, the CDR3 is TGTGCCAGCAGCCCTGGTGGACTACCTCCCACCGGGGAGCTGTTTTTT. This encodes CASSPGGLPPTGELFF.

This chain uses TRBV28 with TRBJ2-7; D unresolved. Germline V gene lookup returns CDR1 MDHEN and CDR2 SYDVKM. The V end was cut by 3 bases, the J end by 2 bases, with 8 bases between. This CDR3 contains 13 residues. CDR3 sequence reads: CASSLSAPYEQYF. As DNA, the CDR3 is TGTGCCAGCAGTTTGAGCGCGCCCTACGAGCAGTACTTC. The complete variable domain, with remaining parts taken from reference TRBV28 and TRBJ2-7, reads DVKVTQSSRYLVKRTGEKVFLECVQDMDHENMFWYRQDPGLGLRLIYFSYDVKMKEKGDIPEGYSVSREKKERFSLILESASTNQTSMYLCASSLSAPYEQYFGPGTRLTVT.

The chain carries TRBV29-1 and TRBJ1-4, with D maybe TRBD1 (5 bases). V was pared by 6 bases and J by 3 bases, with 11 bases between. The germline gives CDR1 SQVTM, CDR2 ANQGSEA. CDR3 length: 13 amino acids. The CDR3 DNA is TGCAGCGTGGGCCGGGGGGCTAATGAAAAACTGTTTTTT. Translated: CSVGRGANEKLFF.

The genes are TRBV2 and TRBJ2-5, with D perhaps TRBD1 (6 bases). The CDR3 sequence is 11 residues long. V lost 7 bases and J 9 bases, leaving 12 bases between the germline ends. Looked up from germline, CDR1 is SNHLY and CDR2 is FYNNEI. For the CDR3, the DNA is TGTGCCAGCACCGCAGGGGCGGCCCAGTACTTC. It is translated as CASTAGAAQYF. The entire variable domain, with the rest obtained from reference TRBV2 and TRBJ2-5, is as follows: EPEVTQTPSHQVTQMGQEVILRCVPISNHLYFYWYRQILGQKVEFLVSFYNNEISEKSEIFDDQFSVERPDGSNFTLKIRSTKLEDSAMYFCASTAGAAQYFGPGTRLLVL.

The chain links TRBV10-3 to TRBJ2-3; 10 positions match TRBD2. Trimming cost V 3 bases and J 2 bases; bases outside gene matches: 8. The CDR3 is 17 residues long. Looked up from germline, CDR1 is ENHRY and CDR2 is SYGVKD. The CDR3 bases are TGTGCCATCAGTGAAGGGTACCTAGCGGGGGCCACAGATACGCAGTATTTT. This encodes CAISEGYLAGATDTQYF.

The J gene is TRBJ2-3, the V gene TRBV6-5; D may be TRBD1 (5 bases). CDR3 length: 14 residues. The V gene lost 8 bases and the J gene lost 0 bases, with 12 bases spanning the gap. CDR1 is MNHEY and CDR2 is SVGAGI in the germline V gene. The CDR3 loop reads CASSGRASTDTQYF. Here the CDR3 DNA reads TGTGCCAGCTCGGGCAGGGCTAGCACAGATACGCAGTATTTT.

CDR3 sequence (DNA): TGTGCCAGTAGTATAGGCCCCGGGCAGGGATACGAGCAGTACTTC. Protein: CASSIGPGQGYEQYF. The rearrangement joins TRBV19 to TRBJ2-7, with a possible D match to TRBD1 (5 bases). The germline V gene has CDR1 LNHDA and CDR2 SQIVND (reference sequence). Between the trimmed V and J ends, which lost 1 base and 4 bases, there was a span of 14 bases. The length of the CDR3 is 15 residues.

The CDR3 region is CASSEVWGGTGELFF. The CDR3 bases are TGTGCCAGCAGTGAGGTTTGGGGGGGAACCGGGGAGCTGTTTTTT. The V call is TRBV6-1, the J call TRBJ2-2; 7 positions match TRBD2. The CDR3 consists of 15 residues. V lost 3 bases and J lost 5; bases outside the gene matches: 6. Germline CDR1 and CDR2: MNHNS and SASEGT.

This clone was seen more than once but under ten times. The gene calls are TRBV10-3 and TRBJ1-2; 8 bases are a match to TRBD1. Unmatched junction bases numbered 5, after V lost 2 bases and J lost 6 bases. The CDR3 covers 14 residues. Germline V lookup: CDR1 ENHRY, CDR2 SYGVKD. The CDR3 DNA reads TGTGCCATCAGTGAGGGCCAGGGGGCCGATGGCTACACCTTC. Translation: CAISEGQGADGYTF.

The V gene is TRBV5-4, the J gene TRBJ2-2; 7 bases map to TRBD1. V lost 3 bases, J lost 7 bases, and 9 bases stayed unmatched. The CDR3 runs to 15 residues. Germline CDR1 SGHNT, CDR2 YYREEE (reference sequence). The CDR3 protein is CASSSSTGPLGELFF. The CDR3 DNA sequence: TGTGCCAGCAGCTCATCGACAGGGCCTCTCGGGGAGCTGTTTTTT.